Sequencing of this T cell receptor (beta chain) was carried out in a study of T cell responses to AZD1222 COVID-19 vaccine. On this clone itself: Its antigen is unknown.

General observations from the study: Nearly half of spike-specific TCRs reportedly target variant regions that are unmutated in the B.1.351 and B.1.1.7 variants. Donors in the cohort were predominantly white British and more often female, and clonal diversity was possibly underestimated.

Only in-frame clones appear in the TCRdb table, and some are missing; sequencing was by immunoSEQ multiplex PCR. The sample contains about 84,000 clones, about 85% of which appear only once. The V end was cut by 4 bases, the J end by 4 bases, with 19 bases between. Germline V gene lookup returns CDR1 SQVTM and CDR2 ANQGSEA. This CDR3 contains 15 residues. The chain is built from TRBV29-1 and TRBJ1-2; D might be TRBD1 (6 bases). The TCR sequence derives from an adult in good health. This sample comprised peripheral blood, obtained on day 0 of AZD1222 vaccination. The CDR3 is CSVGEGGQRGYGYTF. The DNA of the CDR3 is TGCAGCGTTGGAGAGGGGGGTCAACGGGGCTATGGCTACACCTTC.